The present entry profiles one T cell receptor (beta chain) with its context. The data derive from a study of T cells in women clearing cervical HPV infection. Assay used: immunoSEQ multiplex PCR; TCRdb lists only in-frame clones, some missing. The listing records approximately 22,000 clones. The sample comprised blood buffy coat. The receptor's source is a woman aged 18 to 75 with a cervical HPV16 infection that either progressed to CIN3+ or cleared (not recorded which).

The CDR3 spells CASSAGSSYEQYF. The DNA read from the CDR3 is TGTGCCAGCAGTGCAGGATCATCCTACGAG. This sequence joins TRBV2 and TRBJ2-7, with D hard to call. The read halts 3 residues ahead of the CDR3 end, with the missing end drawn from the germline J gene. The CDR3 covers 13 residues. Per the germline V gene, CDR1 is SNHLY and CDR2 is FYNNEI. Trimming shortened V by 4 bases and J by 1 base, and 8 bases separated the two germline ends.